This T cell receptor (beta chain) was sequenced in a study of cytomegalovirus exposure and HLA in healthy donors. PCR primers comprised 60 Vbeta and 13 Jbeta primers. This table comes from immunoSEQ multiplex PCR, and its TCRdb copy is limited to in-frame clones, with some not included. The sample gives 120,000 to 150,000 clones, over 60% of which show up once; around an eighth is in the top ten. Though nominally healthy at sampling, donors likely had unrecorded immune exposures. Regarding this clone: Compared with germline, one end of the junction differs, possibly owing to a read error.

This CDR3 comprises 15 residues. Germline V CDR1 and CDR2: SEHNR, FQNEAQ (reference sequence). This TCR came from a man aged 40-55 years in good health and CMV-seropositive. The sequencing input was PBMCs. V usage is TRBV7-9 and J usage is TRBJ2-1; 10 bases are shared with TRBD2. CDR3: CSSSLASGRVTEQFF. In nucleotides, the CDR3 is TGTTCCAGCAGCTTAGCCAGCGGGAGGGTAACTGAGCAGTTCTTC.